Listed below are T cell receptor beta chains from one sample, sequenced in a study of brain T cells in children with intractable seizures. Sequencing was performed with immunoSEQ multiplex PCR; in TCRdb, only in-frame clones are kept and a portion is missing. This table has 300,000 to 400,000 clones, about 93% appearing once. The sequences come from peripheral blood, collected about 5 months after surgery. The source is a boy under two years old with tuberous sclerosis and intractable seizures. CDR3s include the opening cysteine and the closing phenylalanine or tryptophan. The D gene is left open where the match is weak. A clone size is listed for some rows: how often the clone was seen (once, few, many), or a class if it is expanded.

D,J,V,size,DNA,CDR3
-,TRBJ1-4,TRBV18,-,TGTGCCAGCTCACCCTTCGGGTTCAGGGGCCCTTGGGAAAAACTGTTTTTT,CASSPFGFRGPWEKLFF
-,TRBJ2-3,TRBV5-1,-,TGCGCCAGCAGCTTTAGCCCAGATACGCAGTATTTT,CASSFSPDTQYF
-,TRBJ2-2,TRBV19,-,TGTGCCAGTAGTTGGGACACGGGACTCCCCACCGGGGAGCTGTTTTTT,CASSWDTGLPTGELFF
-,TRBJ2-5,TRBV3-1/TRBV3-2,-,TGTGCCAGCAGCCTTCAACCGGGACCCCAGGAGACCCAGTACTTC,CASSLQPGPQETQYF
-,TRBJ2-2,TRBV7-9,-,TGTGCCACCAACCTTCAGGACTCAGTGAACACCGGGGAGCTGTTTTTT,CATNLQDSVNTGELFF
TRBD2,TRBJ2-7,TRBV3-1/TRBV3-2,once,TGTGCCAGCAGCCAGCGGACTAGCGGCTACGAGCAGTACTTC,CASSQRTSGYEQYF
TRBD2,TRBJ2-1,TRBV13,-,TGTGCCAGCAGGAGACTAGCGGAGGACAATGAGCAGTTCTTC,CASRRLAEDNEQFF
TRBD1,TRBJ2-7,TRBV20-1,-,TGCAGTGCTAGTGTTCCGGGACAGGGGATGGGCGAGCAGTACTTC,CSASVPGQGMGEQYF
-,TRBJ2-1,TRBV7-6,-,TGTGCCAGCAGCTTAGACTATTTGACAGGCCCCTACAATGAGCAGTTCTTC,CASSLDYLTGPYNEQFF
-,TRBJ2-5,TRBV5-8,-,TGTGCCAGCAGCCCCTGGAGTGCCCAAGAGACCCAGTACTTC,CASSPWSAQETQYF
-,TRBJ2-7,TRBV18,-,TGTGCCAGCTCACCACCACCGACAGTGGGGTGGGAGCAGTACTTT,CASSPPPTVGWEQYF
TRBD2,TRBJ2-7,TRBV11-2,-,TGTGCCAGCAGACCCACTGAGGGACTACCTTGGGAGCAGTACTTC,CASRPTEGLPWEQYF
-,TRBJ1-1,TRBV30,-,TGTGCCTGGAACTGGGGGAGGGGGAACACTGAAGCTTTCTTT,CAWNWGRGNTEAFF
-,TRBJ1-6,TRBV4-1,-,TGCGCCAGCAGCCAAAGAGAGGCAGGGCTTAATTCACCCCTCCACTTT,CASSQREAGLNSPLHF
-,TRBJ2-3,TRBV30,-,TGTGCCTGGAATCGGGGCGGCACAGATACGCAGTATTTT,CAWNRGGTDTQYF
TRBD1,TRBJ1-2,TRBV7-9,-,TGTGCCAGCAGCTTTTCAGGGGGCTATGGCTACACCTTC,CASSFSGGYGYTF